This T cell receptor (beta chain) was identified in a study of cytomegalovirus exposure and HLA in healthy donors. Study-level results: Previously analyzed data showed that most TCR beta V segments were productive at a frequency of about 87% or about 30%.

Turning to this clone: Its antigen is as yet unknown. Other nucleotide sequences in the sample specify the same CDR3.

The PCR made use of 60 Vbeta and 13 Jbeta primers. Sequencing was performed with immunoSEQ multiplex PCR; in TCRdb, only in-frame clones are kept and a portion is missing. The table records 100,000 to 150,000 clones, 75% to 80% of them present only once. At collection, donors were nominally healthy, but unrecorded immune exposures were probable. The V gene end was trimmed by 6 bases and the J gene end by 3 bases; junction bases not matched to a gene: 7. Looked up from germline, CDR1 is LNHDA and CDR2 is SQIVND (reference sequence). CDR3 length equals 14 residues. This TCR was recovered from a woman between 35 and 50 years old in good health and CMV-seronegative. The source material was PBMCs. The chain links TRBV19 to TRBJ1-1; 7 nucleotides align to TRBD1. DNA for the CDR3: TGTGCCAGTAGGGTGTTAAGGGGGCACACTGAAGCTTTCTTT. Its protein product is CASRVLRGHTEAFF.